This record concerns one T cell receptor (beta chain) sequence. Its antigen remains unidentified. V shed 4 bases and J 7 bases; nucleotides not matched to a gene: 11. CDR3 size: 15 residues. Germline V gene sequence: CDR1 PRHDT, CDR2 FYEKMQ (reference sequence). As to time point: baseline, week 1 (first vaccination visit). Regarding treatment: pre-vaccination baseline after standard-of-care therapy. This specimen comes from a study of a mutant IDH1 vaccine in newly diagnosed glioma. Overall study context: Treated patients had a mean age of about 40 years and a sex split that was around 60% male and 37.5% female. Antecedent treatment encompassed radiotherapy, temozolomide, or their combination; the majority received both. General observations from the study: The vaccine induced immune responses, and these occurred in 80% to 95% of patients.

Method: immunoSEQ multiplex PCR; TCRdb's copy keeps in-frame clones and lacks some. The sample holds 55,000 to 70,000 clones, approximately 85% seen once. The sequencing used PBMCs, collected from a glioma patient treated with radiotherapy, temozolomide or both. This receptor was identified in a man in his forties or fifties with glioma. This chain links TRBV13 with TRBJ1-2; 8 positions match TRBD1. As DNA, the CDR3 is TGTGCCAGCAGCTCGGGACAGGCAAGGTTTCGTGGCTACACCTTC. As protein: CASSSGQARFRGYTF.